This section outlines one TCR beta chain sequence together with its context. As yet, its antigen is unknown. The data were obtained in a study of breast tumors, draining lymph nodes, adjacent tissues. Findings of the study overall: Tumor repertoires ranked between lymph nodes and nontumor tissue in diversity, with V and J gene preferences. That most tumor T cells come from lymph nodes remained unproven.

Axillary draining lymph nodes of breast cancer patients supplied the node samples. TCRdb re-called the multiplex PCR reads through MiXCR, storing one row per CDR3 protein. There are approximately 230,000 distinct CDR3 sequences in the sample; approximately 36% occur only once, and 3% to 4.5% lies in the top ten. Per the germline V gene, CDR1 is KGHDR and CDR2 is SFDVKD. The CDR3 is made up of 14 amino acids. The V segment lost 8 bases and the J segment 10 bases; nucleotides outside the gene matches: 10. The specimen sequenced was axillary lymph node tissue. V gene TRBV24-1 combines with J gene TRBJ2-1; 10 bases align to TRBD1. The receptor was isolated from a female donor with breast cancer. Some clones in this sample may be carry-over from other donors' samples. The CDR3 loop is CATISRQGAEEQFF. The CDR3 nucleotides are TGTGCCACCATCTCCCGACAGGGGGCTGAGGAGCAGTTCTTC.